Many counts were recorded for the clone carrying this T cell receptor beta chain. The antigen remains undetermined. The data belong to a study of T cells in Graves' hyperthyroidism and ophthalmopathy. On the study more broadly: Upon initial diagnosis and before any treatment, peripheral blood was collected. Whole-study findings and limits: Blood also contained most expanded thyroid clonotypes above 0.001.

No ophthalmopathy progression within 18 months constituted stable Graves' hyperthyroidism. Not enrolled were patients with uncontrolled infection, other autoimmune disease, pregnancy or lactation. Researchers took RNA transcripts and amplified the TCR beta CDR3 regions from them. TCR CDR3 underwent first-round RT-PCR with the HTBI primer set. From the multiplex PCR reads, TCRdb called clonotypes with MiXCR, one entry per CDR3 protein. The data hold approximately 430,000 distinct CDR3 sequences, with 15% to 18% observed a single time. The CDR3 runs to 20 residues. Germline loops: CDR1 SGHAT, CDR2 FQNNGV. The V and J ends lost 7 bases and 9 bases, in that order; junction bases with no gene match: 26.

The source material was blood. This TCR was sampled from a woman under 30 with Graves' hyperthyroidism. V gene TRBV11-2 combines with J gene TRBJ2-1; 11 bases agree with TRBD2. CDR3 residues: CASIQRHVKLAGALGGEQFF. CDR3 sequence (DNA): TGTGCCAGCATCCAGCGACACGTTAAACTAGCGGGGGCATTGGGTGGTGAGCAGTTCTTC.